This TCR beta chain comes out of a study of beta chain features in type 1 diabetes. The CDR3 loop spans 15 amino acids. Trimming removed 4 bases at V and 6 bases at J, with 18 bases between. CDR1 is SGHAT and CDR2 is FQNNGV in the germline V gene. Reverse transcribing all isolated RNA meant expressed TCRB transcripts were sequenced. Data came from immunoSEQ multiplex PCR; TCRdb stores just in-frame clones and leaves some out. This sample carries around 110,000 clones, about a sixth of them seen once, and the ten largest clones take 2% to 3%. Findings and limits, study-wide: A moderate, significant TCRB CDR3 shortening appeared in type 1 diabetes across four CD4+ subsets. Lower insertion and higher deletion counts appeared at VDJ junctions in type 1 diabetes patients.

On this clone itself: No antigen is known for it.

Sorting with CD45RO/CCR7/CD25/CD127/CD95/CD27 yielded naive, central memory, regulatory and stem-like memory CD4+ cells. Purity (above 98%) was reached by all sorted populations. This receptor was identified in a man aged 30-40 years with type 1 diabetes. The genes are TRBV11-2 and TRBJ2-5, with TRBD1 as a possible D gene (5 bases). Sequencing input: central memory CD4+ T cells from blood. CDR3 residues: CASSSPPRLGQTQYF. The CDR3 DNA reads TGTGCCAGCAGCTCACCACCCCGATTGGGGCAGACCCAGTACTTC.